This T cell receptor (beta chain) was obtained from a study of CD8+CD57+ T cells in acquired aplastic anemia. Study context: Sorted cells (CD4+ and CD8+) yielded DNA amounts that averaged approximately 3.1 ug.

Study outcomes and limitations: Patients and controls turned out to have twenty-nine CD8+ CDR3 sequences in common. Significance was not reached for CD8+ Simpson's diversity between patients and controls.

This CDR3 has 13 amino acids. Germline CDR1 reads DFQATT; CDR2 reads SNEGSKA (reference sequence). J gave up 3 bases and V 2 bases, and 3 bases lay outside the gene matches. With respect to this clonotype: Its antigen remains unidentified.

Flow cytometry had shown expanded CD8+CD57+ cells in the patients chosen for sequencing. The enrolled patients all had severe acquired aplastic anemia. Researchers used genomic DNA as the template to profile TCR beta VDJ and CDR3. TCRdb itself ran the reads through MiXCR, one entry per CDR3 protein. Of more than 70,000 distinct CDR3 sequences detected, less than 85% appear once; the ten largest clones hold roughly 80%. The sequenced sample consisted of sorted CD4+, CD8+, or CD8+CD57+ T cells (not recorded which) from PBMCs. This receptor was obtained from a human donor with aplastic anemia. The chain is built from TRBV20-1 and TRBJ2-7; 8 bases are shared with TRBD2. CDR3 DNA sequence: TGCAGTGCTAGACAAGCGGGAGTCTACGAGCAGTACTTC. Translation gives CSARQAGVYEQYF.